Listed below are T cell receptor beta chains from one sample, sequenced in a study of cytomegalovirus exposure and HLA in healthy donors. Clones were sequenced by immunoSEQ multiplex PCR, and TCRdb holds only the in-frame ones, with some missing. The sample shows some 150,000 clones, almost 80% of them seen only once. Sequenced sample: PBMCs. The source of these receptors is a woman in her 50s in good health and CMV-seronegative. The CDR3 runs from the conserved cysteine through the conserved F or W. A D gene is named only where the DNA matches it firmly. Expanded clones are given a class, and other clones once, few, many or no size at all.

TRBV30	-	-	TRBJ2-2	TGTGCCTCCGGAGAGATAACGAACACCGGGGAGCTGTTTTTT	CASGEITNTGELFF
TRBV27	-	-	TRBJ2-5	TGTGCCAGCAGTTACACGCAAGAGACCCAGTACTTC	CASSYTQETQYF
TRBV6-5	-	-	TRBJ2-7	TGTGCCAGCAGTTACGAAGCAGGGGTATCCTACGAGCAGTACTTC	CASSYEAGVSYEQYF
TRBV25-1	TRBD1	-	TRBJ1-1	TGTGCCAGCAGTGATAGGACAGGGCGAGGGAACACTGAAGCTTTCTTT	CASSDRTGRGNTEAFF
TRBV18	-	-	TRBJ1-2	TGTGCCAGCTCACCCTTGGAGGCGGGGGATGGCTACACCTTC	CASSPLEAGDGYTF
TRBV23-1	TRBD1	-	TRBJ2-5	TGCGCCGACAGGGTCTTCCGAGAGACCCAGTACTTC	CADRVFRETQYF
TRBV28	-	few	TRBJ1-4	TGTGCCAGCATCGCTTGGACAGCCCTTAATGAAAAACTGTTTTTT	CASIAWTALNEKLFF
TRBV5-6	-	-	TRBJ2-7	TGTGCCAGCAGCTTCTATCGCGAGCAGTACTTC	CASSFYREQYF
TRBV5-1	TRBD1	-	TRBJ1-4	TGCGCCAGCAGCGCAGCCGGGACAGGGGGGAATGAAAAACTGTTTTTT	CASSAAGTGGNEKLFF
TRBV28	-	-	TRBJ2-1	TGTGCCAGCAGGGACAGTCCCTACAATGAGCAGTTCTTC	CASRDSPYNEQFF
TRBV28	-	once	TRBJ1-2	TGTGCCAGCAGTTTCAGTTCCTATGGCTACACCTTC	CASSFSSYGYTF
TRBV4-2	-	-	TRBJ2-7	TGTGCCAGCAGCCAAGATCTTAGCGGATACTACGAGCAGTACTTC	CASSQDLSGYYEQYF
TRBV15	-	-	TRBJ2-7	TGTGCCACCAGCAGAGATCTTGTAGGGGCCATATACGAGCAGTACTTC	CATSRDLVGAIYEQYF
TRBV27	TRBD2	few	TRBJ2-7	TGTGCCAGCAGTTTAGGGCGTGGTAGCGGCGGGGGCGAGCAGTACTTC	CASSLGRGSGGGEQYF
TRBV4-1	TRBD2	once	TRBJ2-1	TGCGCCAGCAGCCAAGCCACGGGGGTCCCGGGACTAGCCAGAAATGAGCAGTTCTTC	CASSQATGVPGLARNEQFF
TRBV30	-	-	TRBJ1-1	TGTGCCTGGAGTCTCTTTTCGGGGAACACTGAAGCTTTCTTT	CAWSLFSGNTEAFF
TRBV5-4	TRBD2	-	TRBJ2-1	TGTGCCAGCAGCTCTAAGACTAGCGGGAGCTTGAATGAGCAGTTCTTC	CASSSKTSGSLNEQFF
TRBV14	TRBD2	-	TRBJ2-5	TGTGCCAGCAGCGACGGCCGGGGTAGCGGGGGTCCGCAAGAGACCCAGTACTTC	CASSDGRGSGGPQETQYF
TRBV9	TRBD1	-	TRBJ2-5	TGTGCCAGCAGCAGGGACAGGCGAATCCAAGAGACCCAGTACTTC	CASSRDRRIQETQYF
TRBV7-9	TRBD1	-	TRBJ1-1	TGTGCCAGCAGAGCAGGGGGTCCTGAAGCTTTCTTT	CASRAGGPEAFF
TRBV6-5	-	-	TRBJ2-4	TGTGCCAGCAGTTACGGGACTCCCAACATTCAGTACTTC	CASSYGTPNIQYF
TRBV7-9	TRBD1	-	TRBJ1-5	TGTGCCAGCAGCCGAGACGGACAGGGTAATCAGCCCCAGCATTTT	CASSRDGQGNQPQHF
TRBV7-9	-	-	TRBJ1-5	TGTGCCAGCAGCTTGGACAGTAGCAATCAGCCCCAGCATTTT	CASSLDSSNQPQHF
TRBV6-1	TRBD2	-	TRBJ2-7	TGTGCCAGCAGGGGGACGGGACTAGGTGACTACGAGCAGTACTTC	CASRGTGLGDYEQYF
TRBV7-8	TRBD2	-	TRBJ2-3	TGTGCCAGCAGCTTAAACCTCCATCTAGCGGGGGCCAGCACAGATACGCAGTATTTT	CASSLNLHLAGASTDTQYF
TRBV7-2	-	-	TRBJ1-3	TGTGCCAGCAGCTTAGAGCAGGGGATGAACACCATATATTTT	CASSLEQGMNTIYF
TRBV7-9	TRBD2	-	TRBJ2-5	TGTGCCAGCAGCCCCAGGACTAGCGGGAGTAAGACCCAGTACTTC	CASSPRTSGSKTQYF
TRBV15	TRBD1	-	TRBJ1-1	TGTGCCACCAGCAGGACAGGGCTGATGAACACTGAAGCTTTCTTT	CATSRTGLMNTEAFF
TRBV5-1	-	once	TRBJ1-5	TGCGCCAGCAGCGTTTCGGGTCGGAATCAGCCCCAGCATTTT	CASSVSGRNQPQHF
TRBV27	-	-	TRBJ1-2	TGTGCCAGCAGTTTGCAGGGATCCTATGGCTACACCTTC	CASSLQGSYGYTF
TRBV27	-	once	TRBJ2-3	TGTGCCAGCAGCCGAACAGGGACCTCCCTAGATACGCAGTATTTT	CASSRTGTSLDTQYF
TRBV4-2	-	once	TRBJ1-4	TGTGCCAGCAGCCAAGGGCGTGGGGGGGGAGTCACTTCTAATGAAAAACTGTTTTTT	CASSQGRGGGVTSNEKLFF
TRBV28	TRBD1	-	TRBJ2-7	TGTGCCAGCAGTTTACGACAGGGACCGTCCTACGAGCAGTACTTC	CASSLRQGPSYEQYF
TRBV5-4	-	-	TRBJ2-7	TGTGCCAGCAGCTTGGGTCCTAGCGTGAACTACGAGCAGTACTTC	CASSLGPSVNYEQYF
TRBV6-6	TRBD2	-	TRBJ2-5	TGTGCCAGCAGTTACGGCGGGGGGCGCGGAGAGACCCAGTACTTC	CASSYGGGRGETQYF
TRBV19	-	-	TRBJ2-5	TGTGCCAGTATGCCCAATCAGGGGCAAGAGACCCAGTACTTC	CASMPNQGQETQYF
TRBV2	-	-	TRBJ2-2	TGTGCCAGCAGCCTAGGTCGAGGGGAGCTGTTTTTT	CASSLGRGELFF
TRBV6-5	TRBD1	few	TRBJ2-3	TGTGCCAGCAGTTACCTTACAGGGGGCACAGATACGCAGTATTTT	CASSYLTGGTDTQYF
TRBV6-1	-	-	TRBJ1-2	TGTGCCAGCAAGACATTGTCAGCCAACTATGGCTACACCTTC	CASKTLSANYGYTF
TRBV6-5	-	few	TRBJ1-1	TGTGCCAGCAGTATAGGACGGGGGGGAGGCACTGAAGCTTTCTTT	CASSIGRGGGTEAFF
TRBV9	-	-	TRBJ2-3	TGTGCCAGCAGCGTCTCCCCCAGTGGCCTCACAGATACGCAGTATTTT	CASSVSPSGLTDTQYF
TRBV28	-	-	TRBJ1-1	TGTGCCAGCACGACCGCGAGGGTGGGGAACACTGAAGCTTTCTTT	CASTTARVGNTEAFF
TRBV5-4	-	-	TRBJ1-1	TGTGCCAGCAGTCCGGCCAGGGGCAGGGGAGAGAACACTGAAGCTTTCTTT	CASSPARGRGENTEAFF
TRBV7-2	-	-	TRBJ1-6	TGTGCCAGCAGCTCGTCGGGTTCACCCCTCCACTTT	CASSSSGSPLHF
TRBV28	-	-	TRBJ1-2	TGTGCCAGCAGTTTACCCAGGGGCGAACCCTATGGCTACACCTTC	CASSLPRGEPYGYTF
TRBV27	TRBD1	once	TRBJ1-6	TGTGCCAGCAGTTTAATTGGACAGGAGCCCCCCCTCCACTTT	CASSLIGQEPPLHF
TRBV14	-	few	TRBJ1-1	TGTGCCAGCAGCCCTGGTGCGAGCGTGTTCGTAGCTTTCTTT	CASSPGASVFVAFF
TRBV5-4	TRBD1	-	TRBJ1-4	TGTGCCAGCAGCTTGGTCGGAGGGGGCAATGAAAAACTGTTTTTT	CASSLVGGGNEKLFF
TRBV5-1	-	-	TRBJ2-2	TGCGCCAGCAGCTTGGTCTCCAGCACCGGGGAGCTGTTTTTT	CASSLVSSTGELFF
TRBV5-4	-	few	TRBJ2-7	TGTGCCAGCAGCTTTATCCTAACCTACGAGCAGTACTTC	CASSFILTYEQYF
TRBV14	-	-	TRBJ2-6	TGTGCCAGCAGCACAGGGTCTGGGGCCAACGTCCTGACTTTC	CASSTGSGANVLTF